This TCR beta chain was found in a study of T-cell memory formation after mild COVID-19. In regard to this clonotype: The antigen is unknown.

Overall study results and limits: Later expanders leaned CD4+, whereas day 15 to 85 contracting clones were balanced CD4/CD8. Cross-reactive memory appears to have joined, as suggested by some responding clones showing up in pre-infection memory.

TCRdb re-derived calls from the 5' RACE reads in MiXCR, one entry per CDR3 protein. The top ten clones hold around 12% of a sample with 300,000 to 400,000 distinct CDR3 sequences, around 21% of them seen once. The sample comprised PBMCs or a T cell subset sorted from them (not recorded which). The TCR was taken from an adult woman who had mild COVID-19 (a few samples of this study predate the infection). Cell type and time point are not known.

CDR3 in amino acids: CASSLSAGGLEQYF. The CDR3 DNA reads TGCGCCAGCAGCTTGTCGGCGGGGGGTCTCGAGCAGTACTTC. V and J are TRBV5-1 and TRBJ2-7, with 8 bases matching TRBD2. The V segment lost 1 base and the J segment 6 bases; nucleotides outside the gene matches: 6. The CDR3 has 14 amino acids. Germline CDR1 SGHRS, CDR2 YFSETQ.